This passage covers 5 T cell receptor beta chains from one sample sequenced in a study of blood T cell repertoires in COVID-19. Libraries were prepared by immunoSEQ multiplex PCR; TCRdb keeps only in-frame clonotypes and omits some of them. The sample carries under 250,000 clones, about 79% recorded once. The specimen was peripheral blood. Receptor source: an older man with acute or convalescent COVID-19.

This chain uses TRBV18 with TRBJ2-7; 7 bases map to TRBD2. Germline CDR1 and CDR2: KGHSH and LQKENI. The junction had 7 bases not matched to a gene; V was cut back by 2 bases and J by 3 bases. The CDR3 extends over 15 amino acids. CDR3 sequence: CASSPMASGYYEQYF. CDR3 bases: TGTGCCAGCTCACCAATGGCTAGCGGTTACTACGAGCAGTACTTC.

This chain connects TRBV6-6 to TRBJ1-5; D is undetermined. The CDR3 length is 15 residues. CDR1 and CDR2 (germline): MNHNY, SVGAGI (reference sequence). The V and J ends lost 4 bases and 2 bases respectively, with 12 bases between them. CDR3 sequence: CASSSLRQGNQPQHF. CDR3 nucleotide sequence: TGTGCCAGCAGTTCGCTCCGGCAGGGCAATCAGCCCCAGCATTTT.

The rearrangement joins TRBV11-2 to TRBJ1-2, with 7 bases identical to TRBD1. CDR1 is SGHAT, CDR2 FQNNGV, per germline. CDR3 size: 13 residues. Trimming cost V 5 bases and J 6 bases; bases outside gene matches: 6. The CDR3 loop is CASSADRVNGYTF. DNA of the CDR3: TGTGCCAGCAGCGCCGACAGGGTAAATGGCTACACCTTC.

Here the CDR3 DNA reads TGTGCCACCAGTGATTTGAAGTGGACAAGCGGGGAGCTGTTTTTT. Encoded protein: CATSDLKWTSGELFF. The chain uses TRBV24-1 and TRBJ2-2, with D maybe TRBD1 (5 bases). The CDR3 has 15 residues. Deletions cut 0 bases from V and 7 bases from J, with 11 bases between. Germline V gene data show CDR1 as KGHDR and CDR2 as SFDVKD.

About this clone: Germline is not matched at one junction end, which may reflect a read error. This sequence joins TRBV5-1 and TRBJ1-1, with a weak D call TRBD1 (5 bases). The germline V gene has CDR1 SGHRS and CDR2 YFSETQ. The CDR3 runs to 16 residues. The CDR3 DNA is TGCGCCAGCAGCCAGCTTCTCCGACAGATCACTATGAAGCTCGTCTTT. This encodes CASSQLLRQITMKLVF.